These 15 T cell receptor beta chains were all obtained from the same sample, sequenced in a study of human T cells and chemical hapten exposure. Extraction yielded total RNA from whole blood (unfractionated). In TCRdb, the 5' RACE reads were re-called with MiXCR into one record per CDR3 protein. Among 110,000 or so distinct CDR3 sequences listed, approximately 20% were seen once. The receptors come from a human donor in good health.

The V and J genes are TRBV15 and TRBJ2-3; possible D gene TRBD2, 5 bases. Trimming cost V 5 bases and J 7 bases, with 19 bases left between them. This CDR3 has 15 amino acids. CDR1 LNHNV and CDR2 YYDKDF come from the germline V gene (reference sequence). The CDR3 loop reads CATSRITMAGNTQYF. The CDR3 DNA follows: TGTGCCACCAGCCGAATTACTATGGCCGGGAATACGCAGTATTTT.

This clonotype was seen a few times. V and J are TRBV7-3 and TRBJ2-6; D may match TRBD1 or TRBD2 (6 bases each). CDR1 is SGHTA and CDR2 is FQGTGA in the germline V gene. This CDR3 has 15 amino acids. V lost 9 bases and J lost 2, with 14 bases in between. CDR3: CASRSGGPGANVLTF. CDR3 nucleotides: TGTGCCAGTAGGAGTGGGGGGCCTGGGGCCAACGTCCTGACTTTC.

This chain links TRBV28 with TRBJ2-4, with D possibly matching TRBD2 (7 bases). V was shortened by 3 bases and J by 3 bases, with 12 bases between the two germline ends. CDR1 and CDR2 (germline): MDHEN, SYDVKM. This CDR3 has 15 residues. The CDR3 coding sequence is TGTGCCAGCAGTTTCGGGGGGCCGGGCAAAAACATTCAGTACTTC. Its protein product is CASSFGGPGKNIQYF.

This rearrangement joins TRBV6-2 or TRBV6-3 to TRBJ1-1; the D gene is possibly TRBD1 (5 bases). The V and J ends lost 2 bases and 0 bases respectively, with 10 bases between them. From germline, CDR1 is MNHEY and CDR2 SVGEGT. This CDR3 region has 15 residues. The CDR3 sequence is CASSYGDSMNTEAFF. The DNA of the CDR3 is TGTGCCAGCAGTTACGGGGACTCCATGAACACTGAAGCTTTCTTT.

The chain is built from TRBV10-1 and TRBJ2-1; maybe TRBD1 (5 bases). The CDR3 contains 13 residues. V dropped 5 bases and J dropped 2 bases, with 7 bases sitting between them. Looked up from germline, CDR1 is WNHNN and CDR2 is SYGVQD (reference sequence). The CDR3 is CASSTGTYNEQFF. The DNA of the CDR3 is TGCGCCAGCAGTACAGGAACCTACAATGAGCAGTTCTTC.

This clonotype has at least ten counts. The genes are TRBV6-5 and TRBJ2-3; 7 nucleotides agree with TRBD1. The length of the CDR3 is 12 residues. Trimming at V came to 6 bases and at J to 13 bases, leaving 10 bases not matched to a gene. CDR1 and CDR2 from the germline V gene are MNHEY and SVGAGI. CDR3 in DNA: TGTGCCAGCAGCCTGTCCCGGGACAGAAAGTATTTT. Its protein product is CASSLSRDRKYF.

The J gene is TRBJ1-1, the V gene TRBV6-5; TRBD1 might be the D (5 bases). The germline V and J ends were trimmed by 5 bases and 6 bases, with 16 bases remaining between them. The V gene's germline CDR1 is MNHEY and CDR2 SVGAGI. The CDR3 runs 14 residues. CDR3 sequence: CASSQAGIRAEAFF. The CDR3 coding sequence is TGTGCCAGCAGTCAAGCAGGGATACGCGCTGAAGCTTTCTTT.

The CDR3: CASSLFGEPQHF. The CDR3 region has the DNA TGTGCCAGCAGCCTGTTTGGCGAGCCCCAGCATTTT. The genes are TRBV7-9 and TRBJ1-5; D unresolved. The ends were cut back, 5 bases at V and 8 bases at J, with 10 bases in the middle. CDR1 and CDR2 from the germline V gene are SEHNR and FQNEAQ (reference sequence). CDR3 length equals 12 residues. Drawing the rest from reference TRBV7-9 and TRBJ1-5, the complete variable domain is DTGVSQNPRHKITKRGQNVTFRCDPISEHNRLYWYRQTLGQGPEFLTYFQNEAQLEKSRLLSDRFSAERPKGSFSTLEIQRTEQGDSAMYLCASSLFGEPQHFGDGTRLSIL.

This clonotype was seen ten or more times. This sequence joins TRBV10-2 and TRBJ2-3; D is unresolved. The CDR3 covers 12 residues. Trimming removed 4 bases at V and 6 bases at J, with 8 bases between. Germline CDR1 WSHSY, CDR2 SAAADI. The CDR3 reads CASSVSRDTQYF. In DNA form, the CDR3 reads TGCGCCAGCAGTGTCTCGAGGGATACGCAGTATTTT.

V usage is TRBV9 and J usage is TRBJ2-1, with D perhaps TRBD1 (6 bases). V lost 0 bases, J lost 9 bases, and 22 bases lay in between. The CDR3 covers 17 residues. From germline, CDR1 is SGDLS and CDR2 YYNGEE. CDR3: CASSVGDLGARSREQFF. Written as DNA, the CDR3 is TGTGCCAGCAGCGTAGGTGACCTGGGGGCCCGCTCCCGTGAGCAGTTCTTC.

The V gene is TRBV6-5, the J gene TRBJ2-5; a weak D match, TRBD2 (5 bases). With 2 bases removed from V and 3 bases from J, the gap between germline ends came to 7 bases. The CDR3 has 13 residues. Germline CDR1 is MNHEY and CDR2 is SVGAGI. Here the CDR3 DNA reads TGTGCCAGCAGTTACACGGGAAAAGAGACCCAGTACTTC. Translated, it gives CASSYTGKETQYF.

This clonotype was seen a few times. The chain carries TRBV10-3 and TRBJ1-1; TRBD1 matches at 11 bases. Trimming took 4 bases from V and 4 from J; bases not matched to a gene: 14. The germline V gene encodes CDR1 ENHRY and CDR2 SYGVKD. The CDR3 contains 18 residues. The CDR3 DNA sequence: TGTGCCATCAGTGCCTCCGGACAGGGGGCGCGAAAGGTCACTGAAGCTTTCTTT. It codes for CAISASGQGARKVTEAFF.

This chain joins TRBV5-1 and TRBJ2-3, with 14 nucleotides matching TRBD2. Losses at the gene ends were 3 bases for V and 4 bases for J; bases not matched to a gene: 7. There are 17 residues in the CDR3. Germline values: CDR1 SGHRS, CDR2 YFSETQ. CDR3 DNA: TGCGCCAGCAGCTGGGGACTAGCGGGAGTCGTCGCAGATACGCAGTATTTT. Its translation is CASSWGLAGVVADTQYF.

This chain uses TRBV2 with TRBJ2-3, with 12 bases identical to TRBD2. This CDR3 has 17 amino acids. J lost 2 bases, V lost 8 bases, and 11 bases had no gene match. Germline V gives CDR1 SNHLY, CDR2 FYNNEI. The CDR3 is CASPHPASGRVTDTQYF. The CDR3 coding sequence is TGTGCCAGCCCCCATCCGGCTAGCGGGAGGGTCACAGATACGCAGTATTTT. Together with reference TRBV2 and TRBJ2-3, the CDR3 gives the full variable domain: EPEVTQTPSHQVTQMGQEVILRCVPISNHLYFYWYRQILGQKVEFLVSFYNNEISEKSEIFDDQFSVERPDGSNFTLKIRSTKLEDSAMYFCASPHPASGRVTDTQYFGPGTRLTVL.

Only a few counts were recorded for this clonotype. The chain joins TRBV15 to TRBJ1-2; D is uncertain. This CDR3 is 14 amino acids long. The germline V and J ends were trimmed by 3 bases and 4 bases, with 12 bases remaining between them. CDR1 LNHNV and CDR2 YYDKDF come from the germline V gene (reference sequence). CDR3 protein: CATSSDTAFYGYTF. The CDR3 nucleotides are TGTGCCACCAGCAGTGATACAGCTTTCTATGGCTACACCTTC.